The clone carrying this TCR beta chain was recorded at least ten times. No antigen is known for it. This record comes from a study of early T cells in non-severe SARS-CoV-2 infection. Study conclusions and caveats: Private and CD4 specificities were missed by VDJdb matching, skewed to anti-spike CD8.

The CDR3 covers 12 residues. Germline V lookup: CDR1 DFQATT, CDR2 SNEGSKA (reference sequence). The ends were cut back, 0 bases at V and 5 bases at J, with 7 bases in the middle. One entry per CDR3 protein results from TCRdb running MiXCR on the 5' RACE reads. The profile covers some 48,000 distinct CDR3 sequences, with around 4% appearing a single time and 6% taken by the ten largest. This receptor was identified in an adult who was a healthcare worker with PCR-confirmed SARS-CoV-2 infection or an uninfected control (not recorded which). The sequencing sample was made of whole blood. The gene calls are TRBV20-1 and TRBJ2-5; D call uncertain. The chain's CDR3 is CSARDPPETQYF. CDR3 DNA sequence: TGCAGTGCTAGAGACCCACCGGAGACCCAGTACTTC.